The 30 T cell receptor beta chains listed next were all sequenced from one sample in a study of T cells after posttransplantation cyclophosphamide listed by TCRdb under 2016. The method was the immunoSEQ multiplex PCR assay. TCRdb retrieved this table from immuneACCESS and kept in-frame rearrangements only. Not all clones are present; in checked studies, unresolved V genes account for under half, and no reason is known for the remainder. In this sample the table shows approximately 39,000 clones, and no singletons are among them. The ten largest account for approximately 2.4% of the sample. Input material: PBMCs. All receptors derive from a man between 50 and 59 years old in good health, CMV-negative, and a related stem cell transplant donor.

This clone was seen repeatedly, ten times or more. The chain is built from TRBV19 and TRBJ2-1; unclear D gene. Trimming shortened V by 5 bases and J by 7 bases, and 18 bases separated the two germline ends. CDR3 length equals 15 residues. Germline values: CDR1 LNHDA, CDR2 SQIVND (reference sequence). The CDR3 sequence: CASSPTADPTNEQFF. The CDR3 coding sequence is TGTGCCAGTAGTCCAACAGCAGATCCCACGAATGAGCAGTTCTTC. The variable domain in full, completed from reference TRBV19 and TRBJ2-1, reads DGGITQSPKYLFRKEGQNVTLSCEQNLNHDAMYWYRQDPGQGLRLIYYSQIVNDFQKGDIAEGYSVSREKKESFPLTVTSAQKNPTAFYLCASSPTADPTNEQFFGPGTRLTVL.

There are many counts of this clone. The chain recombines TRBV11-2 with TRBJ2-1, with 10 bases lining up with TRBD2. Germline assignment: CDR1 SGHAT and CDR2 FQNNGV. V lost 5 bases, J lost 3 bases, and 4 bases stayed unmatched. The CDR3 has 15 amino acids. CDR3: CASSLIAGGYNEQFF. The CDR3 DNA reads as TGTGCCAGCAGCCTAATAGCGGGAGGCTACAATGAGCAGTTCTTC.

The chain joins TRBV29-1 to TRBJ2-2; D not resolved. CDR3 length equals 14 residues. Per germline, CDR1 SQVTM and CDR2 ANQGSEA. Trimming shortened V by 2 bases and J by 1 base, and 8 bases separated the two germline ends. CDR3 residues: CSVEFPRNTGELFF. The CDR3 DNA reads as TGCAGCGTTGAATTCCCCCGGAACACCGGGGAGCTGTTTTTT.

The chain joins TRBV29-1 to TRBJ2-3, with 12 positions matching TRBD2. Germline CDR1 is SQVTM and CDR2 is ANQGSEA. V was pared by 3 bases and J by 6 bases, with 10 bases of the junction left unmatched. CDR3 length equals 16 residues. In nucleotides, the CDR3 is TGCAGCGTTGAGGCAGAGACTAGCGGGAGCCCCGATACGCAGTATTTT. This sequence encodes CSVEAETSGSPDTQYF.

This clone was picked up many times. CDR3 sequence: CASSQDWPGSYNEQFF. CDR3 DNA sequence: TGCGCCAGCAGCCAAGATTGGCCAGGCTCCTACAATGAGCAGTTCTTC. J is TRBJ2-1 and V is TRBV4-1; D is unresolved. The CDR3 length is 16 residues. Germline lookup yields CDR1 MGHRA and CDR2 YSYEKL. V was trimmed by 0 bases and J by 0 bases, leaving 9 bases between them.

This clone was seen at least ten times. The CDR3 loop is CASKSGAFSYGYTF. DNA for the CDR3: TGTGCCAGCAAGTCAGGGGCCTTCTCCTATGGCTACACCTTC. The rearrangement links TRBV6-5 to TRBJ1-2, with TRBD1 as a possible D gene (6 bases). The CDR3 length is 14 residues. From germline, CDR1 is MNHEY and CDR2 SVGAGI. Trimming took 7 bases from V and 4 from J, leaving 16 bases between them.

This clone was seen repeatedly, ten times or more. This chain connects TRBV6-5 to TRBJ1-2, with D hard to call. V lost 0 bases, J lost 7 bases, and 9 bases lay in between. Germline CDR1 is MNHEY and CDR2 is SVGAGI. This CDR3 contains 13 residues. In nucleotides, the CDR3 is TGTGCCAGCAGTTACTCACGGGTTCTTGGCTACACCTTC. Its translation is CASSYSRVLGYTF.

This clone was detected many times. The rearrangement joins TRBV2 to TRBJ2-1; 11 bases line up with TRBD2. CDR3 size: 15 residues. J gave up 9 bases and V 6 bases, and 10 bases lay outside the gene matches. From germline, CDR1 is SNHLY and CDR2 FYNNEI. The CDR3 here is CASRGTSGDGSEQFF. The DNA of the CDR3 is TGTGCCAGCAGAGGGACTAGCGGAGACGGAAGTGAGCAGTTCTTC.

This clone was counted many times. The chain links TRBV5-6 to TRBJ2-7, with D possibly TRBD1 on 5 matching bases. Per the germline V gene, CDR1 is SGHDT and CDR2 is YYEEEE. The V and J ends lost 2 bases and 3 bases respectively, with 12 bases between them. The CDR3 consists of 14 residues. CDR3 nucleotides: TGTGCCAGCAGCTTAGGGGCGCAGATCTACGAGCAGTACTTC. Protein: CASSLGAQIYEQYF.

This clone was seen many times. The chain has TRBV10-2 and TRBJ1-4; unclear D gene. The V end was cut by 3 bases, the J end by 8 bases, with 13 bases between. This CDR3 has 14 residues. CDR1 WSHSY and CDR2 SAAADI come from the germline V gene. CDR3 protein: CASSDRNWEEKLFF. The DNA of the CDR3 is TGCGCCAGCAGTGATCGTAATTGGGAGGAAAAACTGTTTTTT.

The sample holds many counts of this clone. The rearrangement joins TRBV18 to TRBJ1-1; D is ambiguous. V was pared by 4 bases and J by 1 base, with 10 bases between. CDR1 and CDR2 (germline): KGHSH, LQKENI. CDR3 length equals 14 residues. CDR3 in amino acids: CASSQVRENTEAFF. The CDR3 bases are TGTGCCAGCTCACAGGTGCGGGAGAACACTGAAGCTTTCTTT.

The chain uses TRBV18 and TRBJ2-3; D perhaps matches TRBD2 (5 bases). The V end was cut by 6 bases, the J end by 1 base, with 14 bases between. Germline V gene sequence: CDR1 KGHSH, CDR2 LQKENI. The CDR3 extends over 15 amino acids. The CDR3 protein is CASSPGSGRTDTQYF. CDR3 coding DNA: TGTGCCAGCTCCCCTGGGAGCGGTCGCACAGATACGCAGTATTTT.

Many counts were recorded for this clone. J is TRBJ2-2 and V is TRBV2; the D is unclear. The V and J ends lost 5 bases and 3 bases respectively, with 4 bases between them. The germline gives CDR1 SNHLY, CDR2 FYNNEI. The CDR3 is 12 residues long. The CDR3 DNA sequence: TGTGCCAGCAGTCGGGACACCGGGGAGCTGTTTTTT. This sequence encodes CASSRDTGELFF. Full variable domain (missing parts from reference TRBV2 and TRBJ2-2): EPEVTQTPSHQVTQMGQEVILRCVPISNHLYFYWYRQILGQKVEFLVSFYNNEISEKSEIFDDQFSVERPDGSNFTLKIRSTKLEDSAMYFCASSRDTGELFFGEGSRLTVL.

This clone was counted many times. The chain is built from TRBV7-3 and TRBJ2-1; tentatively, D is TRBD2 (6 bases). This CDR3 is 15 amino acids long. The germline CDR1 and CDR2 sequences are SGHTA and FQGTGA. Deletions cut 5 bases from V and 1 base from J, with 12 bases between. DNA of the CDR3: TGTGCCAGCAGCCCCTCCGGGGGATCCTACAATGAGCAGTTCTTC. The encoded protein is CASSPSGGSYNEQFF. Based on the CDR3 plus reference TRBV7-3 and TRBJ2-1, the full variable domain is GAGVSQTPSNKVTEKGKYVELRCDPISGHTALYWYRQSLGQGPEFLIYFQGTGAADDSGLPNDRFFAVRPEGSVSTLKIQRTERGDSAVYLCASSPSGGSYNEQFFGPGTRLTVL.

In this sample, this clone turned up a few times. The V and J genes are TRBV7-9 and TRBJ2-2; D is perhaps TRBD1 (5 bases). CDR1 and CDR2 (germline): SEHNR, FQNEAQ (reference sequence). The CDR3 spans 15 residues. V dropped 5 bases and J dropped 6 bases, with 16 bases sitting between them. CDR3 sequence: CASSGTGLGPGELFF. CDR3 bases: TGTGCCAGCAGCGGAACAGGCCTGGGCCCCGGGGAGCTGTTTTTT.

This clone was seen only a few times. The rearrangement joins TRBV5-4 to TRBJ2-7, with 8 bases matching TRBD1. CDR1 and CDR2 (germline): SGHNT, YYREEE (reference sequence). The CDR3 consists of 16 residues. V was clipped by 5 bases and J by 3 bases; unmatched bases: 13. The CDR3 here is CASSYSRGQGDYEQYF. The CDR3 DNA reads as TGTGCCAGCAGTTACAGCCGAGGACAGGGAGACTACGAGCAGTACTTC.

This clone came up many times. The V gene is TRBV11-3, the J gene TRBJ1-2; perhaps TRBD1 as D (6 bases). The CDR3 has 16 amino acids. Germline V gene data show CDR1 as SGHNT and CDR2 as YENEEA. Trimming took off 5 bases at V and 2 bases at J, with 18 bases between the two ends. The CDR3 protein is CASSPRSTGRNYGYTF. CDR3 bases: TGTGCCAGCAGCCCTAGGTCGACAGGAAGGAACTATGGCTACACCTTC.

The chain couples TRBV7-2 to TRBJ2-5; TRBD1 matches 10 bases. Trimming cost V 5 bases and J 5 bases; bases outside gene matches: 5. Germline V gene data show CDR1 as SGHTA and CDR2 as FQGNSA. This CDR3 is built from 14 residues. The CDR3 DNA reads TGTGCCAGCAGCAGACAGGGGGCACGGGAGACCCAGTACTTC. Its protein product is CASSRQGARETQYF.

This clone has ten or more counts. CDR3 DNA sequence: TGTGCCAGCTCACCATTTACTAGCGGGGCGACAGATACGCAGTATTTT. Protein sequence: CASSPFTSGATDTQYF. The chain couples TRBV18 to TRBJ2-3; TRBD2 agrees at 10 bases. V gave up 2 bases and J gave up 3 bases; unmatched junction bases: 5. The CDR3 length is 16 residues. Germline values: CDR1 KGHSH, CDR2 LQKENI.

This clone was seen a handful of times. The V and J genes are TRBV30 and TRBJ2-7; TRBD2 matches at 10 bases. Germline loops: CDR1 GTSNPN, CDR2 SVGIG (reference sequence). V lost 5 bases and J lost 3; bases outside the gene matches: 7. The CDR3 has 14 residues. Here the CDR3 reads CAWGAGGTRYEQYF. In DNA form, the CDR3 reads TGTGCCTGGGGAGCGGGAGGGACTCGCTACGAGCAGTACTTC.

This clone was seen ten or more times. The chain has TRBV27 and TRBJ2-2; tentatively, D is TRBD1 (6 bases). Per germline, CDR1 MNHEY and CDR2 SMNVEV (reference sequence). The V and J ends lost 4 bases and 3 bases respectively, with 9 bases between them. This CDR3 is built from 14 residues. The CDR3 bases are TGTGCCAGCAGTTGGGGGCCTTACACCGGGGAGCTGTTTTTT. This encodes CASSWGPYTGELFF.

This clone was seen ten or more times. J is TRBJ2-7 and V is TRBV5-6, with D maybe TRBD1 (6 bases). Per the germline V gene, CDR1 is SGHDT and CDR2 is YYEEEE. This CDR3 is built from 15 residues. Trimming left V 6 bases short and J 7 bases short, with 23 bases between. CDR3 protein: CASTKAIRGRGEQYF. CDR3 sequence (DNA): TGTGCCAGCACCAAGGCTATCCGGGGAAGGGGGGAGCAGTACTTC.

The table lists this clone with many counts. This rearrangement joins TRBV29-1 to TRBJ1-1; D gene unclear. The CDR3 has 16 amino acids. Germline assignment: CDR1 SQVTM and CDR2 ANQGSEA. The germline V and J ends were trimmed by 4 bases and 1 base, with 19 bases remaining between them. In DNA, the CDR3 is TGCAGCGTTGTGCGTCAGGCCGTGAGCTGGAACACTGAAGCTTTCTTT. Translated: CSVVRQAVSWNTEAFF.

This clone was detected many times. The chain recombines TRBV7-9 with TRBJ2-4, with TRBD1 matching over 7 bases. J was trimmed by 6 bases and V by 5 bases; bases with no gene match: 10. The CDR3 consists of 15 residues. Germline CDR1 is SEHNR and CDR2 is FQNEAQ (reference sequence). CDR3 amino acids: CASSPGDSSLNIQYF. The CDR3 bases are TGTGCCAGCAGCCCTGGGGACAGCTCTCTAAACATTCAGTACTTC.

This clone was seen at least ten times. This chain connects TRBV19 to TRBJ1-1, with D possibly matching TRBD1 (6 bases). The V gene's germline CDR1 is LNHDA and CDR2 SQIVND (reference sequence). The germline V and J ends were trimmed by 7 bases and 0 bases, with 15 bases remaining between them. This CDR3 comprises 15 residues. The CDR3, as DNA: TGTGCCAGTAAGGGGGGGCCTAATATGAACACTGAAGCTTTCTTT. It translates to CASKGGPNMNTEAFF.

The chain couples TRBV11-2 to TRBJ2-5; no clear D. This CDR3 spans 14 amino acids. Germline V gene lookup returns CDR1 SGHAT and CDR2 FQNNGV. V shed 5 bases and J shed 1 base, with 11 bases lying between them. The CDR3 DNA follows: TGTGCCAGCAGCCCCCCAGGCAGCCAAGAGACCCAGTACTTC. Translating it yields CASSPPGSQETQYF. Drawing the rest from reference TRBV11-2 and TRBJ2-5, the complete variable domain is EAGVAQSPRYKIIEKRQSVAFWCNPISGHATLYWYQQILGQGPKLLIQFQNNGVVDDSQLPKDRFSAERLKGVDSTLKIQPAKLEDSAVYLCASSPPGSQETQYFGPGTRLLVL.

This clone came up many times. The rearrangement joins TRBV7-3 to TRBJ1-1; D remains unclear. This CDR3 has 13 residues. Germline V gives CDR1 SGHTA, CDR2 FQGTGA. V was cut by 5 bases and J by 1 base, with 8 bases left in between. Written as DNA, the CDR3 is TGTGCCAGCAGCCCCGGGAAGAACACTGAAGCTTTCTTT. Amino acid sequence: CASSPGKNTEAFF.

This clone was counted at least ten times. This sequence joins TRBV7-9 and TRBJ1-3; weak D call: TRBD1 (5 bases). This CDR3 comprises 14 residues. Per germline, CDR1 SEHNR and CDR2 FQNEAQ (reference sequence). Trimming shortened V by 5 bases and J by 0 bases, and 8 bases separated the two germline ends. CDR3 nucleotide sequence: TGTGCCAGCAGCGAGACAGTCTCTGGAAACACCATATATTTT. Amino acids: CASSETVSGNTIYF. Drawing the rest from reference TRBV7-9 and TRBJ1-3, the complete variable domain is DTGVSQNPRHKITKRGQNVTFRCDPISEHNRLYWYRQTLGQGPEFLTYFQNEAQLEKSRLLSDRFSAERPKGSFSTLEIQRTEQGDSAMYLCASSETVSGNTIYFGEGSWLTVV.

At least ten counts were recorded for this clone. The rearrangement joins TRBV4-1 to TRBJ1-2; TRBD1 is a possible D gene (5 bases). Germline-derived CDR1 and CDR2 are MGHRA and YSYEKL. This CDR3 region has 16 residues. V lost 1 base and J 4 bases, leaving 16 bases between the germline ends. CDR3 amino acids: CASSQVLGGSSYGYTF. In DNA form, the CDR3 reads TGCGCCAGCAGCCAAGTCCTCGGGGGAAGTAGCTATGGCTACACCTTC.

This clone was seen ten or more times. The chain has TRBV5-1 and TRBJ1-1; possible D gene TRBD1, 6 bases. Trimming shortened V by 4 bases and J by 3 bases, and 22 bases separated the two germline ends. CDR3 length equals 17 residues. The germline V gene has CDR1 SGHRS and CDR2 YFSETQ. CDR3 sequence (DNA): TGCGCCAGCAGCCCTGGTCCGACCCGGGACAAATACACTGAAGCTTTCTTT. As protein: CASSPGPTRDKYTEAFF.